This paragraph reports one T cell receptor beta chain. This receptor's antigen is unknown. Base qualities were left out, and no much larger clone turns up one base away. This sample stems from a study of blood T cell repertoires in COVID-19 (dated by TCRdb to the early 2020s). About the investigation overall: The collaborator samples originated in the United States, Italy and Spain and spanned the acute and convalescent phases of COVID-19. The repertoires were released in a freely available public database meant as a resource for research on the immune response to SARS-CoV-2. Subjects who had been exposed to COVID-19, were actively infected with it, or had recovered from it provided the deeply sampled blood TCRbeta repertoires that made up the dataset. Samples were obtained from the ongoing ImmuneRACE study (first 160 participants) and from 1,000 to 1,500 subjects provided by 6 global collaborators. The prospective study material was composed of cDNA or gDNA derived from T cells, B-cell-depleted T cells, or PBMCs. Where available, HLA class I and class II types were obtained from metadata supplied by the sample provider rather than from assay-based typing. Nearly every sample came with metadata listing a de-identified subject ID, COVID-19 status, age in years and sex. The paper's findings and limits, for the study overall: How much clinical and demographic metadata was included differed by source and by participant, and the metadata was provided uncurated.

Whole blood was collected in K2EDTA tubes by collaborating institutions according to the institutions' own protocols. For TCRbeta analysis, collaborator samples were shipped as frozen whole blood, as isolated PBMCs, or as DNA extracted from either sample type. TCRbeta CDR3 regions were amplified from genomic DNA by means of the immunoSEQ Assay, a bias-controlled multiplex PCR. The authors' analysis ran thus. Nucleated cell counts per sample were estimated from amplification of reference gene primers within the assay. To quantify the absolute abundance of each unique TCRbeta CDR3 rearrangement, sequence reads were collapsed and filtered. Productive Simpson clonality was computed per sample as the square root of Simpson's diversity index over productive rearrangements. The clones in this table, taken by TCRdb from immuneACCESS, are in-frame only. Not every clone is retained; where verified, under half of the shortfall comes from an unresolved V gene, and the cause of the rest is unknown. That table furnishes V, J and clone size, whereas the DNA furnished D and trimming. The sample table shows more than 65,000 clones, and roughly 80% are seen once. 30% to 45% of the sample is held by the ten biggest clonotypes.

For CDR1 and CDR2, the germline V gene lists SGHRS and YFSETQ. V is clipped by 0 bases and J by 11 bases, and the sequence between their germline boundaries is 14 bases long. The CDR3, cysteine through phenylalanine, is 13 amino acids long. The sequence is cut down to CDR3 DNA, 39 bases in frame from base 1. This clonotype originated in a woman between 65 and 79 years old with acute or convalescent COVID-19. The chain is made from TRBV5-1 and TRBJ1-1; a tentative D call is TRBD1 (6 bases match). Sequences were obtained from peripheral blood. In nucleotide form, the sequence is TGCGCCAGCAGCTTGGCTGGGGGCGACGGGGCTTTCTTT. The translation is CASSLAGGDGAFF.